The entry below describes one T cell receptor beta chain. This specimen comes from a study of cytomegalovirus exposure and HLA in healthy donors. As for the study in general: The roughly 120 validation repertoires used the same platform as the roughly 670 first-cohort repertoires, a later analysis reported.

Germline-derived CDR1 and CDR2 are GTSNPN and SVGIG (reference sequence). Trimming cost V 1 base and J 3 bases; bases outside gene matches: 5. The length of the CDR3 is 15 residues. The table came from immunoSEQ multiplex PCR; TCRdb's copy has only in-frame clones and leaves some out. Of 260,000 or so clones listed, around nine tenths are singletons. The sequenced sample was PBMCs. The sequence derives from a man younger than 35 in good health and CMV-seronegative. This rearrangement joins TRBV30 to TRBJ2-2; 7 bases agree with TRBD2. The CDR3 here is CAWSGTRSDTGELFF. The DNA of the CDR3 is TGTGCCTGGAGTGGGACTAGGAGTGACACCGGGGAGCTGTTTTTT.